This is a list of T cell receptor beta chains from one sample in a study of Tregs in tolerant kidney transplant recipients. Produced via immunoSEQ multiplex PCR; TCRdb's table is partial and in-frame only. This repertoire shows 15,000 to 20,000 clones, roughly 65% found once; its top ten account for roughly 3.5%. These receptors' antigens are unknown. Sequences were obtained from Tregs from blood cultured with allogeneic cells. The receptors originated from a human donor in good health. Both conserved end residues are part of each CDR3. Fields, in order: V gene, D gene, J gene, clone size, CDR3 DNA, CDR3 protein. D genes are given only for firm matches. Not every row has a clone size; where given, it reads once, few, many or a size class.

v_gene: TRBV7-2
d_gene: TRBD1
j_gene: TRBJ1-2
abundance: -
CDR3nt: TGTGCCAGCAGCATGCGGGACAGGAGTAACTATGGCTACACCTTC
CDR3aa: CASSMRDRSNYGYTF

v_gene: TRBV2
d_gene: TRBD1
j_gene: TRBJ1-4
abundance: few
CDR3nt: TGTGCCAGCATCGGGCAGGGGGCAACTAATGAAAAACTGTTTTTT
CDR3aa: CASIGQGATNEKLFF

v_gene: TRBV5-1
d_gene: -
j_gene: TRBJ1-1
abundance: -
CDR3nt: TGCGCCAGCAGCTTGGGTACAGTAATGAACACTGAAGCTTTCTTT
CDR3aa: CASSLGTVMNTEAFF

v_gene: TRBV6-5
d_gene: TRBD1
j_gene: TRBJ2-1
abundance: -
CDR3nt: TGTGCCAGCAGCCAGGGACAGTTAGAGCAGTTCTTC
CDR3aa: CASSQGQLEQFF

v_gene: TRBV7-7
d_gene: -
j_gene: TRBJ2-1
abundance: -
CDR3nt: TGTGCCAGCAGCACCGGGTCCTACAATGAGCAGTTCTTC
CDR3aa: CASSTGSYNEQFF

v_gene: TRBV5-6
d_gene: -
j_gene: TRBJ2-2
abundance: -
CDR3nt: TGTGCCAGCAGCAGTGGGGACTGGCGGCATAGGCGTGGCACCGGGGAGCTGTTTTTT
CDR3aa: CASSSGDWRHRRGTGELFF

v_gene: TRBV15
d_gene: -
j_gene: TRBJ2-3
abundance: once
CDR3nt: TGTGCCACCAGCAGAGTCAGCGGGCTCACAGATACGCAGTATTTT
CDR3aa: CATSRVSGLTDTQYF

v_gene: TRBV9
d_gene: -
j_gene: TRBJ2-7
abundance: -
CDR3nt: TGTGCCAGCAATCGGGACGGCCTCTACGAGCAGTACTTC
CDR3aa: CASNRDGLYEQYF

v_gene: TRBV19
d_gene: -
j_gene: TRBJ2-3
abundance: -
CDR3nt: TGTGCCAGTAGTCCTCAGGTAACAGATACGCAGTATTTT
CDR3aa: CASSPQVTDTQYF

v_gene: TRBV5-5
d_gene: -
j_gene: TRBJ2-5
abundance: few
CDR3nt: TGTGCCAGCAGTCGACCCCGGGGGGAGACCCAGTACTTC
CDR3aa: CASSRPRGETQYF

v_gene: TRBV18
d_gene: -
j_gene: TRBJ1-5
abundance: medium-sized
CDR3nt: TGTGCCAGCTCACCAAGGGGCAATCAGCCCCAGCATTTT
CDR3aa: CASSPRGNQPQHF

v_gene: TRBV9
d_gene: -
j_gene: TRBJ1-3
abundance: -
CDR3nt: TGTGCCAGCAGCGTTCAGAGAGGAAGCCCCTCTGGAAACACCATATATTTT
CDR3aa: CASSVQRGSPSGNTIYF

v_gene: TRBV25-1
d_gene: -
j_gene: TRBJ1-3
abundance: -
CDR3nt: TGTGCCAGCAGTGAACCCAGGGGAGATGGAAACACCATATATTTT
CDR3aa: CASSEPRGDGNTIYF

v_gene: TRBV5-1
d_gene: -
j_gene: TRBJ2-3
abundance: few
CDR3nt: TGCGCCAGCAGCTTGGGGTGGGGGCTTTCTAGCACAGATACGCAGTATTTT
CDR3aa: CASSLGWGLSSTDTQYF